Listed here are 7 T cell receptor beta chains from one sample, sequenced in a study of CXCR3-negative and CXCR3-positive naive CD8 T cells (dated by TCRdb to 2018 to 2020). Sequencing was carried out with a NextSeq 550. The Human TCR Profiling Kit (MiLaboratory) was used to make UMI-labeled 5' RACE TRB cDNA libraries. TCRdb reprocessed the reads into one record per CDR3 protein sequence, lacking DNA. This sample's records show over 100,000 distinct CDR3 sequences. The top ten clonotypes cover approximately 0.29% of the sample. What was sequenced was naive CXCR3- CD8+ T cells from blood. The cell subset or site label on this specimen signifies: CD45RO-CCR7+CD27+CD95- naive CD8+ T cells lacking CXCR3 (TNR3-). Receptors originate from a human donor in good health. Some clones in this sample may be carry-over from other donors' samples.

This sequence joins TRBV5-1 and TRBJ2-1; there is no DNA to check the TCRdb D call of TRBD2. The V gene's germline CDR1 is SGHRS and CDR2 YFSETQ. This CDR3 has 17 amino acids. CDR3 protein: CASSIAGLAESYNEQFF.

The chain couples TRBV7-9 to TRBJ2-7; the TCRdb call, TRBD1, lacks DNA for checking. CDR1 and CDR2 (germline): SEHNR, FQNEAQ (reference sequence). This CDR3 has 14 residues. The CDR3: CASSAPGQAYEQYF.

V gene TRBV9 combines with J gene TRBJ1-1. CDR3 length equals 17 residues. Germline V gene lookup returns CDR1 SGDLS and CDR2 YYNGEE. The CDR3 spells CASSVVITPTRDTEAFF.

This chain uses TRBV13 with TRBJ1-1; there is no DNA to check the TCRdb D call of TRBD1. The CDR3 loop spans 15 amino acids. In germline, CDR1 is PRHDT, CDR2 FYEKMQ (reference sequence). CDR3 region: CASSSPGRGRTEAFF.

The chain recombines TRBV18 with TRBJ2-3; the D gene TCRdb calls, TRBD1, cannot be checked with no DNA. Germline V gene lookup returns CDR1 KGHSH and CDR2 LQKENI. There are 16 residues in the CDR3. The CDR3 reads CASSLRQGGFTDTQYF.

This chain links TRBV7-9 with TRBJ1-6; TCRdb lists TRBD1, though no DNA is available to test this call. Per the germline V gene, CDR1 is SEHNR and CDR2 is FQNEAQ (reference sequence). The CDR3 sequence is 16 residues long. CDR3: CASSLGPAGGDSPLHF.

The rearrangement uses TRBV29-1 and TRBJ2-7. CDR1 is SQVTM and CDR2 is ANQGSEA in the germline V gene. The CDR3 is made up of 12 amino acids. This CDR3 is CSVKDEDYEQYF.